This T cell receptor (beta chain) came from a study of graft-versus-host responses after intestinal transplantation (dated by TCRdb to the early 2020s). In terms of the full investigation: The transplants that recipients received were multivisceral, liver-intestinal, or isolated intestinal. Every recipient was given anti-thymocyte globulin induction, followed by 2 to 3 years of maintenance tacrolimus and steroids. Rather than going through the commercial service, samples from three later patients were sequenced in-house on an Illumina MiSeq and processed with MiXCR. After intestinal transplantation, graft-versus-host and host-versus-graft alloreactive T cell clones were followed in the graft, circulation and bone marrow using bulk TCR-beta CDR3 sequencing. Of the roughly 25 intestinal transplant recipients enrolled in the cohort, one of whom was a retransplant, 3 patients without pretransplant specimens were excluded. A peak of at least 4% donor T cells among recipient peripheral blood mononuclear cells was the definition used for donor T cell macrochimerism. To identify alloreactive clones, pre-transplant mixed lymphocyte reaction products were sequenced and compared with unstimulated pre-transplant donor and recipient T cells. Overall study outcomes, separate from this receptor: In patients with donor T cell macrochimerism, the allografts had high GvH to HvG T cell clonal ratios. Conclusions were limited by the relatively low number and heterogeneity of intestinal transplant patients. GvH clones were detected in recipient bone marrow, and some appeared earlier in ileal mucosa or blood, consistent with an intestinal mucosal origin. Early after transplant, peak levels of circulating GvH clones were associated with declines in HvG clones.

Including the terminal cysteine and phenylalanine, the CDR3 comprises 14 residues. Of the read, only the CDR3 DNA is kept; its 42 bases are in frame from base 1. According to the germline V gene, CDR1 reads MDHEN and CDR2 reads SYDVKM. Unmatched junction bases come to 8, with V trimmed by 6 bases and J by 5 bases. The library relied on the immunoSEQ multiplex PCR assay. In most patients, genomic DNA was isolated using the Qiagen DNeasy Blood and Tissue Kit and sent frozen to Adaptive Biotechnologies for TCR sequencing. For most patients, genomic DNA was subjected to high-throughput TCR-beta CDR3 sequencing by Adaptive Biotechnologies. From the authors' description of their analysis: Adaptive's ImmunoSEQ software supplied the TCR sequencing data for 15 to 20 patients, while MiXCR and VDJtools were used to process a few other patients. CD4 versus CD8 sorting errors were corrected by removing sequences found in both subsets at a frequency ratio below 5:1. CDR3 nucleotide sequences shared between donor and recipient were removed because the origin of such sequences could not be assigned. To be classed as alloreactive, a clone needed at least 2-fold expansion over unstimulated cells and a minimum CFSE-low frequency of 0.002% (template counts) or 0.001% (read counts). A clone was considered mappable if detected in the sequenced pre-transplant spleen, lymph node, or MLR CFSE-low populations of the donor or recipient. The cumulative frequency of alloreactive clones was calculated as a percentage of all sequences, weighted by copy number. What TCRdb holds here is the immuneACCESS table cut down to in-frame rearrangements. Part of the clones is not present; checked against another copy, under half of the missing clones reflect an unresolved V gene, and the others are unexplained. That table furnishes V, J and clone size, whereas the DNA furnished D and trimming. For this sample there are about 130,000 clones; approximately 91% appear just once. The ten largest make up roughly 0.19% of the sample.

A few counts support this clone. Its cognate antigen has yet to be identified. It has no much larger one-base neighbor in the sample; base qualities were not kept. The time point label for this specimen denotes: cells obtained before transplantation from donor or recipient. CD3+CD4+ and CD3+CD8+ populations were FACS-sorted from unstimulated pre-transplant donor and recipient cells taken from spleen or lymph nodes. The receptor was derived from a human donor who received an intestinal transplant. This sample comprised unstimulated CD4+ T cells sorted from spleen or lymph node cells, obtained before intestinal transplant. The chain couples TRBV28 to TRBJ2-5; 8 central nucleotides agree with TRBD1. The CDR3 reads CASSLPGGWETQYF. The DNA reads TGTGCCAGCAGCCTCCCAGGGGGCTGGGAGACCCAGTACTTC.